The T cell receptor beta chain described here comes from a study of shared clonotypes between healthy human individuals. In the case of this clone: Its antigen is not known.

Study-wide results and limits: Of the naive CD4 clonotypes, around 4.7% were shared across several donors.

Profiling relied on immunoSEQ multiplex PCR, and the TCRdb table lists in-frame clones only, not all of them. Of 2 million to 2.5 million clones in the sample, about 92% were seen once. The sequenced sample was naive CD4+ T cells from PBMCs. The subset: CD45RA+ positively selected. The receptor's source is a man younger than 35 in good health. Some clones in this sample may be carry-over from other donors' samples.

The chain's CDR3 is CASSSPGGGGEQYF. The CDR3 region has the DNA TGTGCCAGCAGCTCCCCAGGTGGAGGGGGCGAGCAGTACTTC. The J gene is TRBJ2-7, the V gene TRBV7-3; D is perhaps TRBD1 or TRBD2 (6 bases each). The CDR3 is 14 amino acids. Per the germline V gene, CDR1 is SGHTA and CDR2 is FQGTGA. With 4 bases removed from V and 6 bases from J, the gap between germline ends came to 16 bases.